These 16 T cell receptor beta chains came from one sample sequenced in a study of brain T cells in children with intractable seizures. Clones were sequenced by immunoSEQ multiplex PCR, and TCRdb holds only the in-frame ones, with some missing. Of 35,000 to 50,000 clones listed, 80% to 95% are singletons. This sample comprised peripheral blood, obtained at surgery. The receptors come from a girl aged 2 to 9 with tuberous sclerosis and intractable seizures.

The chain uses TRBV2 and TRBJ1-3; 10 positions match TRBD1. The CDR3 covers 16 residues. V dropped 5 bases and J dropped 2; count of bases not matched to a gene: 6. Germline V gene data show CDR1 as SNHLY and CDR2 as FYNNEI. DNA for the CDR3: TGTGCCAGCAGTTTGGGGACAGGGGAGACTGGAAACACCATATATTTT. It codes for CASSLGTGETGNTIYF.

The chain is built from TRBV27 and TRBJ1-4, with TRBD1 identical over 10 bases. Germline CDR1 and CDR2: MNHEY and SMNVEV (reference sequence). V trimming: 5 bases; J trimming: 8 bases; junction bases outside the gene matches: 5. The CDR3 consists of 14 residues. The CDR3 region has the DNA TGTGCCAGCAGTGATGGACAGGGGGAGGAAAAACTGTTTTTT. Amino acid sequence: CASSDGQGEEKLFF.

The V gene is TRBV15, the J gene TRBJ1-1; D might be TRBD1 (5 bases). This CDR3 has 15 amino acids. V was shortened by 2 bases and J by 4 bases, with 14 bases between the two germline ends. Per the germline V gene, CDR1 is LNHNV and CDR2 is YYDKDF (reference sequence). DNA of the CDR3: TGTGCCACCAGCAGAACCCGCAAGGGGCCCACTGAAGCTTTCTTT. Translation gives CATSRTRKGPTEAFF.

This clone showed up just once. The chain couples TRBV30 to TRBJ2-6; the D is unclear. CDR1 and CDR2 from the germline V gene are GTSNPN and SVGIG (reference sequence). The CDR3 contains 13 residues. The V end lost 3 bases, the J end lost 1 base, and 4 bases lay between the germline ends. The CDR3: CAWRVSGANVLTF. CDR3 coding DNA: TGTGCCTGGAGGGTATCTGGGGCCAACGTCCTGACTTTC.

This clone occurred once. CDR3 coding DNA: TGTGCCAGCAGCTTTGACGGTGTTGGGGGCTACACCTTC. This encodes CASSFDGVGGYTF. The chain employs TRBV7-3 and TRBJ1-2; D gene ambiguous. From germline, CDR1 is SGHTA and CDR2 FQGTGA. This CDR3 comprises 13 residues. V lost 3 bases to trimming and J lost 8 bases, with 13 bases between them.

This chain connects TRBV30 to TRBJ2-5; unclear D gene. The germline V and J ends were trimmed by 0 bases and 3 bases, with 8 bases remaining between them. Germline CDR1 and CDR2: GTSNPN and SVGIG (reference sequence). This CDR3 has 13 residues. The CDR3 DNA reads TGTGCCTGGAGTGTACTACAGAAAGAGACCCAGTACTTC. This sequence encodes CAWSVLQKETQYF.

This clone was picked up one time. The rearrangement joins TRBV7-3 to TRBJ2-2, with D hard to call. In germline, CDR1 is SGHTA, CDR2 FQGTGA. Trimming took off 1 base at V and 5 bases at J, with 8 bases between the two ends. The CDR3 is made up of 14 amino acids. CDR3 bases: TGTGCCAGCAGCTTAAAGGGCGGTACCGGGGAGCTGTTTTTT. Residues: CASSLKGGTGELFF.

This rearrangement joins TRBV21-1 to TRBJ2-2; the table's TRBD1 call for D was not verified on the DNA. TRBV21-1 is a pseudogene. This CDR3 has 13 amino acids. The CDR3 DNA sequence: TGTGCCACCCTACAGGGGGCGACCGGGGAGCTGTTTTTT. Translated: CATLQGATGELFF.

The chain links TRBV10-3 to TRBJ2-2, with D uncertain. This CDR3 has 16 residues. The germline CDR1 and CDR2 sequences are ENHRY and SYGVKD. The ends were cut back, 0 bases at V and 2 bases at J, with 10 bases in the middle. This CDR3 reads CAISESASENTGELFF. The CDR3 DNA reads as TGTGCCATCAGTGAGTCGGCTTCAGAAAACACCGGGGAGCTGTTTTTT.

The J gene is TRBJ2-3, the V gene TRBV6-4; TRBD2 might be the D (5 bases). V was clipped by 3 bases and J by 0 bases, with 10 bases between them. Per the germline V gene, CDR1 is MRHNA and CDR2 is SNTAGT. There are 15 residues in the CDR3. In nucleotides, the CDR3 is TGTGCCAGCAGTGAAGGAGCGGCTAGCACAGATACGCAGTATTTT. Its protein is CASSEGAASTDTQYF.

The DNA of the CDR3 is TGTGCCAGTAGTATCGGGAGTTACTACACTGAAGCTTTCTTT. Amino acid sequence: CASSIGSYYTEAFF. The genes are TRBV19 and TRBJ1-1; D unclear. The CDR3 is made up of 14 amino acids. The germline gives CDR1 LNHDA, CDR2 SQIVND (reference sequence). V was cut by 3 bases and J by 3 bases, with 11 bases left in between.

The V gene is TRBV9, the J gene TRBJ2-3; 7 bases map to TRBD2. Germline V gives CDR1 SGDLS, CDR2 YYNGEE. The CDR3 sequence is 15 residues long. The trim removed 0 bases at V and 4 bases at J, leaving 5 bases unmatched. This chain's CDR3 is CASSVGTSSSDTQYF. DNA for the CDR3: TGTGCCAGCAGCGTAGGGACTAGTTCCTCAGATACGCAGTATTTT.

The genes are TRBV12-3 or TRBV12-4 and TRBJ1-6; no clear D gene. V lost 4 bases, J lost 14 bases, and 12 bases lay in between. The CDR3 is made up of 12 amino acids. CDR3 amino acids: CASSWLQGALHF. The CDR3 DNA sequence: TGTGCCAGCAGTTGGCTACAAGGAGCCCTCCACTTT.

About this clone: One end of the junction is discordant with germline, which a read error may explain. The V gene is TRBV4-1, the J gene TRBJ1-4, with no clear D. The CDR3 sequence is 15 residues long. The germline CDR1 and CDR2 sequences are MGHRA and YSYEKL. The CDR3 is CASSQVEQPKEKLFF. CDR3 sequence (DNA): TGCGCCAGCAGCCAAGTGGAACAGCCTAAGGAAAAACTGTTTTTT.

This rearrangement joins TRBV21-1 to TRBJ2-5; the DNA was not used to check the table's D call, TRBD1. TRBV21-1 is shown as a pseudogene. The CDR3 is made up of 16 amino acids. The CDR3 region is CASSKPTGGTQETQYF. The CDR3 bases are TGTGCCAGCAGCAAACCTACAGGGGGAACCCAAGAGACCCAGTACTTC.

The chain carries TRBV7-9 and TRBJ2-1, with D perhaps matching TRBD1 (6 bases). The length of the CDR3 is 14 residues. Germline loops: CDR1 SEHNR, CDR2 FQNEAQ (reference sequence). Deletions cut 7 bases from V and 3 bases from J, with 13 bases between. CDR3 nucleotide sequence: TGTGCCAGCACCAAAAGACAGGTCTACAATGAGCAGTTCTTC. It encodes CASTKRQVYNEQFF.